This is a list of T cell receptor beta chains from one sample in a study of PD-L1 blockade in urothelial cancer. Here immunoSEQ multiplex PCR was the method, and the copy in TCRdb shows in-frame clones only, minus some. The data hold roughly 130,000 clones, with around 85% observed a single time. This specimen was PBMCs, taken around atezolizumab (anti-PD-L1) treatment. All receptors derive from a man aged 50-60 years with urothelial cancer. CDR3s include the opening cysteine and the closing phenylalanine or tryptophan.

v_call: TRBV28
cdr3_aa: CASRTGLGGYTF

v_call: TRBV4-2
cdr3_aa: CASSPTGTMNTEAFF

v_call: TRBV6-5
cdr3_aa: CASSRGQGSSYEQYF

v_call: TRBV7-9
cdr3_aa: CASSLTGETGELFF

v_call: TRBV7-9
cdr3_aa: CASIQGGGLVDNEQFF

v_call: TRBV29-1
cdr3_aa: CSSWDRFTEAFF

v_call: TRBV9
cdr3_aa: CASSVAGLAGGNEQYF

v_call: TRBV30
cdr3_aa: CAWSVWSNNEQFF

v_call: TRBV5-4
cdr3_aa: CASSLVGVSNYGYTF

v_call: TRBV18
cdr3_aa: CASSISRQVLDGYTF

v_call: TRBV9
cdr3_aa: CASSASVSHIQYF

v_call: TRBV11-2
cdr3_aa: CASSLGDRGNEQFF

v_call: TRBV30
cdr3_aa: CAWSWPGTGLLGTEAFF

v_call: TRBV13
cdr3_aa: CASSRRGKDYEQYF

v_call: TRBV5-1
cdr3_aa: CASSLVSGPTGELFF

v_call: TRBV2
cdr3_aa: CASTGGGQFF

v_call: TRBV9
cdr3_aa: CASSVAGAPLDEQFF

v_call: TRBV5-5
cdr3_aa: CASSLPHRQGSQRGYTF

v_call: TRBV7-3
cdr3_aa: CASSLAQQGNEQFF

v_call: TRBV5-4
cdr3_aa: CASIQDDSDNEQFF

v_call: TRBV7-3
cdr3_aa: CASRGTGHEQFF

v_call: TRBV18
cdr3_aa: CASSLYSATNEKLFF

v_call: TRBV30
cdr3_aa: CACPRTGSNYGYTF

v_call: TRBV5-1
cdr3_aa: CASSLSRVVADTQYF

v_call: TRBV30
cdr3_aa: CAWRHQEYQPQHF

v_call: TRBV5-5
cdr3_aa: CASSLRGPSSYNEQFF

v_call: TRBV7-2
cdr3_aa: CASSPPRVFGQPQHF

v_call: TRBV30
cdr3_aa: CAWSVWGGYNEQFF

v_call: TRBV20-1
cdr3_aa: CSEMRLDTQYF

v_call: TRBV6-1
cdr3_aa: CASSESVGPKIRGYTF

v_call: TRBV28
cdr3_aa: CASTLGQGFSSYEQYF

v_call: TRBV7-9
cdr3_aa: CASSSILAGGEKFYEKLFF

v_call: TRBV7-2
cdr3_aa: CASAPAGDPGANVLTF

v_call: TRBV5-4
cdr3_aa: CASSWESGSRLYEQYF

v_call: TRBV10-1
cdr3_aa: CAKARTRDCGYTF

v_call: TRBV2
cdr3_aa: CASKDGTGYMAGELFF

v_call: TRBV7-9
cdr3_aa: CASSSWDRDAEQFF

v_call: TRBV4-2
cdr3_aa: CASSQEVVGGDTQYF

v_call: TRBV5-4
cdr3_aa: CASSLGAGSYNSPLHF

v_call: TRBV28
cdr3_aa: CASSSTGIGANVLTF

v_call: TRBV14
cdr3_aa: CASSQGQNTEAFF

v_call: TRBV19
cdr3_aa: CASKSPAGESADTQYF

v_call: TRBV30
cdr3_aa: CAWRGAPNSPLHF

v_call: TRBV5-1
cdr3_aa: CASKTSGRLDEQYF

v_call: TRBV7-6
cdr3_aa: CASSSRAAGGGTQYF

v_call: TRBV27
cdr3_aa: CASSSETSGSGELFF

v_call: TRBV5-1
cdr3_aa: CASSSIGTSGTSSYNEQFF

v_call: TRBV7-3
cdr3_aa: CASSLVTGNTIYF

v_call: TRBV28
cdr3_aa: CASTGQVANYGYTF

v_call: TRBV9
cdr3_aa: CASSVGAGHQPQHF

v_call: TRBV5-1
cdr3_aa: CASSSTDISPQHF

v_call: TRBV5-1
cdr3_aa: CASSLDPPQGHTQYF

v_call: TRBV6-1
cdr3_aa: CASSGGQGWSGNTIYF

v_call: TRBV7-3
cdr3_aa: CASSLSAGGGYEQYF

v_call: TRBV19
cdr3_aa: CASRTTGDGNTIYF